The clone carrying this T cell receptor beta chain is a singleton in its sample. Its antigen is unidentified. The unexposed donors gave CD4+ T cells in about 2010-2019, prior to COVID-19. Isolation of CD4+ T cells took place after roughly nine days in culture. Unexposed-donor CD4+ T cells were probed with SARS-CoV-2 S/N and four cold-coronavirus spikes, cells permitting. Germline V gene sequence: CDR1 SGHDT, CDR2 YYEEEE. V trimming: 5 bases; J trimming: 1 base; junction bases outside the gene matches: 9. The CDR3 contains 15 residues. The repertoire was sequenced with immunoSEQ multiplex PCR; TCRdb's copy has only in-frame clones and lacks some. The table lists some 15,000 clones, more than 75% of them singletons. The data were taken from a study of CD4 T cells in relation to SARS-CoV-2 and coronaviruses. Across the whole study: TCR beta CDR3s were sequenced after roughly nine-day antigen culture of PBMCs.

Findings and caveats of the study: No donor gave both pre-pandemic and post-infection samples. In around three fifths of donors, memory CD4+ clonotypes crossrecognized SARS-CoV-2 and at least one common cold coronavirus spike.

Sequenced material: CD4+ T cells from PBMCs, cultured in vitro. The receptor was isolated from a human donor in good health. The V gene is TRBV5-6, the J gene TRBJ2-7; the match to TRBD1 covers 7 bases. CDR3 sequence reads: CASSLAGTESYEQYF. The CDR3 coding sequence is TGTGCCAGCAGTCTCGCCGGGACAGAATCCTACGAGCAGTACTTC.